The present T cell receptor (beta chain) was sequenced within a study of T-cell memory formation after mild COVID-19. Study-wide context: The two donors had largely donor-specific TCR clusters.

V dropped 6 bases and J dropped 5 bases, with 13 bases sitting between them. This CDR3 has 13 amino acids. TCR alpha and TCR beta cDNA libraries carrying sample barcodes and UMIs were produced by 5'RACE using constant-segment primers. TCRdb re-called the 5' RACE reads with MiXCR, one entry per CDR3 protein. The table lists 300,000 to 400,000 distinct CDR3 sequences, over 25% of them singletons. Sequencing used PBMCs or a T cell subset sorted from them (not recorded which). V usage is TRBV12-3 or TRBV12-4 and J usage is TRBJ1-1, with D hard to call. The receptor's source is an adult woman who had mild COVID-19 (a few samples of this study predate the infection). Cell type and time point are not known. CDR3: CASSPAVITEAFF. For the CDR3, the DNA is TGTGCCAGCAGCCCTGCTGTAATTACTGAAGCTTTCTTT.